This TCR beta chain was retrieved from a study of cytomegalovirus exposure and HLA in healthy donors. At the level of the study: Findings of an earlier analysis included 110 million or so unique TCR beta sequences from 170 million or so T cells. Early released data had about 80 million unique TCRs, all coming from HLA-typed donors. Whole-study findings and limits: In a later analysis, HLA-associated TCR beta chains were more clonally expanded than equally common others.

Note on this clone: Its antigen remains unknown.

The PCR ran on 60 Vbeta and 13 Jbeta primers. Measured with immunoSEQ multiplex PCR; TCRdb has only the in-frame clones, and not every one. The sample holds roughly 120,000 clones; around three quarters are singletons and the top ten take less than 3%. The CDR3 totals 12 residues. The V segment lost 4 bases and the J segment 5 bases; nucleotides outside the gene matches: 2. Germline CDR1 SSHAT, CDR2 FNYEAQ (reference sequence). Material: PBMCs. V gene TRBV7-7 combines with J gene TRBJ2-7; 7 nucleotides align to TRBD1. This clonotype originated in a man aged 25-45 years in good health and CMV-seronegative. For the CDR3, the DNA is TGTGCCAGCAGCTCCGGGACAGACGAGCAGTACTTC. Translating it yields CASSSGTDEQYF. Supplemented by reference TRBV7-7 and TRBJ2-7, the full variable domain reads GAGVSQSPRYKVTKRGQDVTLRCDPISSHATLYWYQQALGQGPEFLTYFNYEAQPDKSGLPSDRFSAERPEGSISTLTIQRTEQRDSAMYRCASSSGTDEQYFGPGTRLTVT.